These 26 T cell receptor beta chains came from one sample sequenced in a study of T cell repertoires in cytomegalovirus infection. TCRdb re-analysed the reads in MiXCR, keeping a single row per CDR3 protein. The sample holds about 600,000 distinct CDR3 sequences, around 24% seen once. Material for sequencing was CD8+ T cells from PBMCs. The receptors shown here come from a human donor in good health (CMV status not recorded). Some clones in this sample may be carry-over from other donors' samples.

This chain joins TRBV24-1 and TRBJ2-4; 8 nucleotides line up with TRBD2. V shed 3 bases, J shed 9 bases, and the junction held 0 bases outside the gene matches. The CDR3 runs to 12 residues. Germline V CDR1 and CDR2: KGHDR, SFDVKD. The CDR3 DNA follows: TGTGCCACCAGTGATGCGGGGGGCATTCAGTACTTC. Its translation is CATSDAGGIQYF.

This clonotype was picked up a small number of times. V and J are TRBV7-8 and TRBJ2-1; 9 bases fit TRBD2. Looked up from germline, CDR1 is SGHVS and CDR2 is FQNEAQ. The CDR3 has 17 residues. The V and J ends lost 4 bases and 1 base, in that order; junction bases with no gene match: 8. In DNA form, the CDR3 reads TGTGCCAGCAGCTCAAAAGCGGGGGGAAATTCCTACAATGAGCAGTTCTTC. Protein: CASSSKAGGNSYNEQFF.

This chain links TRBV19 with TRBJ1-2; D is unclear. Trimming stripped 6 bases from V and 2 bases from J, with 10 bases between. CDR1 is LNHDA and CDR2 is SQIVND in the germline V gene (reference sequence). This CDR3 comprises 13 residues. CDR3 amino acids: CASSTDGNYGYTF. As DNA, the CDR3 is TGTGCCAGTAGCACGGACGGGAACTATGGCTACACCTTC.

This chain links TRBV28 with TRBJ1-4, with 10 bases matching TRBD1. The CDR3 runs to 18 residues. V gave up 5 bases and J gave up 0 bases; unmatched junction bases: 9. CDR1 is MDHEN, CDR2 SYDVKM, per germline. The CDR3 reads CASSPYRDRGATNEKLFF. CDR3 sequence (DNA): TGTGCCAGCAGTCCCTACCGGGACAGGGGTGCAACTAATGAAAAACTGTTTTTT.

V is TRBV12-5 and J is TRBJ2-7; D may be TRBD1 (6 bases). Germline lookup yields CDR1 LGHNT and CDR2 FRNRAP. V lost 5 bases and J lost 5, with 19 bases in between. CDR3 length equals 15 residues. For the CDR3, the DNA is TGTGCTAGTGGTACAACTATCTACAGGGAAGACGAGCAGTACTTC. Its translation is CASGTTIYREDEQYF.

This clonotype turned up a few times. The chain has TRBV20-1 and TRBJ2-3, with D unresolved. CDR3 length: 15 residues. Germline values: CDR1 DFQATT, CDR2 SNEGSKA (reference sequence). V was trimmed by 3 bases and J by 0 bases, leaving 13 bases between them. In DNA form, the CDR3 reads TGCAGTGCTAGGGATAGACCCTATAGCACAGATACGCAGTATTTT. The encoded protein is CSARDRPYSTDTQYF.

V is TRBV10-3 and J is TRBJ2-3; tentatively, D is TRBD1 (7 bases). CDR3 length: 15 amino acids. Germline CDR1 reads ENHRY; CDR2 reads SYGVKD. Deletions cut 0 bases from V and 3 bases from J, with 10 bases between. Here the CDR3 DNA reads TGTGCCATCAGTGAGTCGGAGGGGGCTACAGATACGCAGTATTTT. It specifies CAISESEGATDTQYF.

This clonotype was observed a handful of times. The CDR3 bases are TGCAGTGCTGAACAGTTCCGGGGGCGCACGACCAAAAACATTCAGTACTTC. This sequence encodes CSAEQFRGRTTKNIQYF. This chain joins TRBV20-1 and TRBJ2-4; tentatively, D is TRBD1 or TRBD2 (6 bases each). V dropped 5 bases and J dropped 2 bases, with 22 bases sitting between them. This CDR3 spans 17 amino acids. The germline gives CDR1 DFQATT, CDR2 SNEGSKA (reference sequence).

This clonotype was detected a few times. J is TRBJ2-3 and V is TRBV7-3; 10 nucleotides align to TRBD1. V lost 1 base and J lost 4; bases outside the gene matches: 11. Germline CDR1 and CDR2: SGHTA and FQGTGA. The CDR3 has 18 amino acids. The CDR3 region is CASSLIGGTGVGADTQYF. CDR3 nucleotide sequence: TGTGCCAGCAGCTTAATAGGCGGGACAGGGGTTGGGGCAGATACGCAGTATTTT. The full variable domain, rest sourced from reference TRBV7-3 and TRBJ2-3, is GAGVSQTPSNKVTEKGKYVELRCDPISGHTALYWYRQSLGQGPEFLIYFQGTGAADDSGLPNDRFFAVRPEGSVSTLKIQRTERGDSAVYLCASSLIGGTGVGADTQYFGPGTRLTVL.

A few counts support this clonotype. The gene calls are TRBV20-1 and TRBJ2-1; D perhaps matches TRBD1 (5 bases). The germline V gene encodes CDR1 DFQATT and CDR2 SNEGSKA (reference sequence). V was trimmed by 8 bases and J by 5 bases, leaving 19 bases between them. This CDR3 comprises 14 residues. The CDR3 loop reads CSYRGAPPHNEQFF. As DNA, the CDR3 is TGCAGTTACCGTGGGGCCCCGCCCCACAATGAGCAGTTCTTC.

This clonotype came up a few times. The chain combines TRBV27 with TRBJ2-1, with D possibly being TRBD2 (5 bases). The CDR3 runs 15 residues. From germline, CDR1 is MNHEY and CDR2 SMNVEV (reference sequence). With 4 bases removed from V and 3 bases from J, the gap between germline ends came to 13 bases. CDR3 sequence reads: CASSWKVAGYNEQFF. The CDR3 coding sequence is TGTGCCAGCAGTTGGAAAGTGGCGGGCTACAATGAGCAGTTCTTC.

With regard to this clonotype: This sequence may be a read error, since a much larger clone differs from it by one base. V is TRBV7-6 and J is TRBJ1-5; D gene unclear. The CDR3 covers 16 residues. Germline-derived CDR1 and CDR2 are SGHVS and FNYEAQ. The V end lost 0 bases, the J end lost 6 bases, and 15 bases lay between the germline ends. CDR3 region: CASSLAGEGGAQPQHF. CDR3 nucleotides: TGTGCCAGCAGCTTAGCCGGGGAGGGAGGTGCTCAGCCCCAGCATTTT.

This clonotype was counted many times. The V gene is TRBV7-9, the J gene TRBJ1-1; D possibly corresponds to TRBD1 (5 bases). The length of the CDR3 is 14 residues. Looked up from germline, CDR1 is SEHNR and CDR2 is FQNEAQ (reference sequence). Between the trimmed V and J ends, which lost 4 bases and 3 bases, there was a span of 12 bases. CDR3 nucleotide sequence: TGTGCCAGCAGCTCAACCGGGACGGACACTGAAGCTTTCTTT. As protein: CASSSTGTDTEAFF.

This clonotype was counted only a few times. The J gene is TRBJ2-1, the V gene TRBV7-2, with a possible D match to TRBD2 (6 bases). CDR3 length equals 17 residues. V shed 3 bases and J shed 4 bases, with 19 bases lying between them. Germline values: CDR1 SGHTA, CDR2 FQGNSA. The CDR3 loop is CASSFTVGGFPYNEQFF. The DNA of the CDR3 is TGTGCCAGCAGCTTTACAGTCGGAGGGTTCCCTTACAATGAGCAGTTCTTC.

The rearrangement uses TRBV10-3 and TRBJ1-4, with TRBD1 matching 9 bases. CDR3 size: 14 residues. Germline V gene sequence: CDR1 ENHRY, CDR2 SYGVKD. With 6 bases clipped from V and 7 bases from J, the junction kept 6 bases outside the gene matches. For the CDR3, the DNA is TGTGCCATCAGAGGGACAGGGATGGGTGAAAAACTGTTTTTT. This translates into CAIRGTGMGEKLFF.

This clonotype was recorded at least ten times. CDR3 sequence: CASGTDRSSYEQYV. The CDR3 DNA sequence: TGTGCCAGCGGCACGGACAGGAGTTCCTACGAGCAGTACGTC. The chain has TRBV2 and TRBJ2-7; 7 nucleotides align to TRBD1. The CDR3 covers 14 residues. With V trimmed by 8 bases and J by 1 base, 8 bases remained unmatched. Germline values: CDR1 SNHLY, CDR2 FYNNEI.

This clonotype has ten or more counts. The V call is TRBV7-9, the J call TRBJ1-2; D is uncertain. Trimming removed 2 bases at V and 1 base at J, with 17 bases between. The CDR3 is 17 residues long. Germline CDR1 and CDR2: SEHNR and FQNEAQ (reference sequence). The CDR3 coding sequence is TGTGCCAGCAGCTTACCGCGGGAGGTAACGGATAACTATGGCTACACCTTC. Residues: CASSLPREVTDNYGYTF.

This clonotype came up once. The chain is built from TRBV3-1 and TRBJ2-7; TRBD2 matches at 14 bases. V lost 4 bases, J lost 4 bases, and 6 bases stayed unmatched. Germline loops: CDR1 LGHDT, CDR2 YNNKEL (reference sequence). This CDR3 contains 16 residues. CDR3 sequence reads: CASSPRLAGGRYEQYF. CDR3 DNA: TGTGCCAGCAGCCCGAGACTAGCGGGGGGGCGGTACGAGCAGTACTTC.

This clonotype was observed a few times. The chain combines TRBV12-3 or TRBV12-4 with TRBJ2-5; 8 bases fit TRBD1. The CDR3 sequence is 18 residues long. Trimming took 3 bases from V and 1 from J; bases not matched to a gene: 13. The DNA for the CDR3 is TGTGCCAGCAGTTTGGTATTAGATTGGGACAGGTTCCAAGAGACCCAGTACTTC. Its translation: CASSLVLDWDRFQETQYF.

The chain links TRBV28 to TRBJ1-1; possible D gene TRBD1, 5 bases. Germline V CDR1 and CDR2: MDHEN, SYDVKM. This CDR3 comprises 16 residues. Trimming left V 4 bases short and J 0 bases short, with 15 bases between. The CDR3 DNA sequence: TGTGCCAGCAGTTCATATCGACAGACTTTGAACACTGAAGCTTTCTTT. Translated: CASSSYRQTLNTEAFF.

This clonotype was observed a few times. The J gene is TRBJ2-1, the V gene TRBV14; 7 bases match TRBD2. The trim removed 4 bases at V and 2 bases at J, leaving 8 bases unmatched. In germline, CDR1 is SGHDN, CDR2 FVKESK. This CDR3 spans 16 amino acids. The CDR3 bases are TGTGCCAGCAGCCCGCTGGGGGGGAACCCCTACAATGAGCAGTTCTTC. Amino acids: CASSPLGGNPYNEQFF. The whole variable domain, filled in from reference TRBV14 and TRBJ2-1, reads EAGVTQFPSHSVIEKGQTVTLRCDPISGHDNLYWYRRVMGKEIKFLLHFVKESKQDESGMPNNRFLAERTGGTYSTLKVQPAELEDSGVYFCASSPLGGNPYNEQFFGPGTRLTVL.

The chain uses TRBV12-3 or TRBV12-4 and TRBJ2-3; maybe TRBD1 (6 bases). The CDR3 totals 13 residues. With 4 bases removed from V and 9 bases from J, the gap between germline ends came to 14 bases. CDR3 amino acids: CASSSEGDVTQYF. The CDR3 bases are TGTGCCAGCAGTTCCGAGGGGGACGTCACGCAGTATTTT.

The chain uses TRBV28 and TRBJ2-7; 8 bases map to TRBD2. CDR1 MDHEN and CDR2 SYDVKM come from the germline V gene. The CDR3 covers 12 residues. V gave up 6 bases and J gave up 3 bases; unmatched junction bases: 1. The CDR3 loop reads CASSRGGYEQYV. CDR3 DNA sequence: TGTGCCAGCAGCCGGGGGGGCTACGAGCAGTACGTC.

V gene TRBV5-6 combines with J gene TRBJ1-2; the D gene is possibly TRBD1 (5 bases). Per germline, CDR1 SGHDT and CDR2 YYEEEE. The germline V and J ends were trimmed by 7 bases and 6 bases, with 7 bases remaining between them. This CDR3 region has 10 residues. The CDR3 DNA reads TGTGCCAGCTGGGGGGATGGCTACACCTTC. Protein: CASWGDGYTF.

This clonotype has more than one count but fewer than ten. The chain recombines TRBV28 with TRBJ1-1; TRBD1 aligns across 7 bases. With V trimmed by 3 bases and J by 1 base, 11 bases remained unmatched. Germline-derived CDR1 and CDR2 are MDHEN and SYDVKM. The CDR3 runs 17 residues. CDR3 DNA sequence: TGTGCCAGCAGTTTTATGACAGGGATCAATACGAACACTGAAGCTTTCTTT. Its protein product is CASSFMTGINTNTEAFF.

This chain connects TRBV12-3 or TRBV12-4 to TRBJ2-6; 10 bases are a match to TRBD1. The CDR3 runs 18 residues. V lost 5 bases, J lost 2 bases, and 9 bases stayed unmatched. DNA for the CDR3: TGTGCCAGCAGTAACCGGGACAGGGGACGGGCTGGGGCCAACGTCCTGACTTTC. As protein: CASSNRDRGRAGANVLTF.